Each of the 14 T cell receptor beta chains below was sequenced from the same sample in a study of T cell responses to AZD1222 COVID-19 vaccine. Sequencing used immunoSEQ multiplex PCR; TCRdb keeps in-frame clones, though not all of them. The sample lists about 130,000 clones; 75% to 90% were seen once. This sample comprised peripheral blood, obtained on day 0 of AZD1222 vaccination. Receptor source: an adult in good health.

The chain has TRBV6-5 and TRBJ1-2, with 7 bases lining up with TRBD1. The V gene end was trimmed by 5 bases and the J gene end by 8 bases; junction bases not matched to a gene: 11. The germline V gene has CDR1 MNHEY and CDR2 SVGAGI. The CDR3 is 14 amino acids. The CDR3 here is CASSPPDRDRGYTF. DNA of the CDR3: TGTGCCAGCAGTCCACCCGACAGGGACCGCGGCTACACCTTC.

The count of this clone is one. The chain recombines TRBV3-1 (or the pseudogene TRBV3-2) with TRBJ2-2; no firm D call. CDR1 and CDR2 from the germline V gene are LGHDT and YNNKEL (reference sequence). V lost 6 bases, J lost 6 bases, and 8 bases lay in between. The length of the CDR3 is 12 residues. DNA of the CDR3: TGTGCCAGCAGTCATCGGGCCGGGGAGCTGTTTTTT. Its translation is CASSHRAGELFF.

This clone came up once. The CDR3 loop reads CASSLEGVAANSPLHF. For the CDR3, the DNA is TGTGCCAGCAGCTTAGAAGGGGTCGCCGCAAATTCACCCCTCCACTTT. The chain employs TRBV7-8 and TRBJ1-6; D may be TRBD1 (5 bases). Germline CDR1 and CDR2: SGHVS and FQNEAQ. The CDR3 sequence is 16 residues long. Trimming pared 1 base from V and 7 bases from J, leaving 14 bases between. Supplemented by reference TRBV7-8 and TRBJ1-6, the full variable domain reads GAGVSQSPRYKVAKRGQDVALRCDPISGHVSLFWYQQALGQGPEFLTYFQNEAQLDKSGLPSDRFFAERPEGSVSTLKIQRTQQEDSAVYLCASSLEGVAANSPLHFGNGTRLTVT.

The J gene is TRBJ1-1, the V gene TRBV29-1; 7 bases agree with TRBD1. Trimming took 5 bases from V and 4 from J; bases not matched to a gene: 7. Germline V CDR1 and CDR2: SQVTM, ANQGSEA. This CDR3 spans 13 amino acids. The CDR3 DNA reads TGCAGCGTTTCCCAGGGGGGGACCACTGAAGCTTTCTTT. Amino acid sequence: CSVSQGGTTEAFF.

In the case of this clone: At the DNA level, this CDR3 is encoded by other sequences in the same sample as well. The chain's CDR3 is CASSPVQGEAFF. In nucleotides, the CDR3 is TGTGCCAGCTCACCAGTGCAGGGTGAAGCTTTCTTT. V and J are TRBV18 and TRBJ1-1; possibly TRBD1 for D (5 bases). The germline V gene encodes CDR1 KGHSH and CDR2 LQKENI. Trimming removed 2 bases at V and 7 bases at J, with 8 bases between. The CDR3 has 12 residues.

CDR3 nucleotide sequence: TGTGCCAGTAGTAGAAGCAATGAGCAGTTCTTC. Translation: CASSRSNEQFF. This chain uses TRBV19 with TRBJ2-1; D gene ambiguous. Germline V gives CDR1 LNHDA, CDR2 SQIVND (reference sequence). This CDR3 spans 11 amino acids. V lost 4 bases and J lost 6, with 4 bases in between.

In its sample, this clone was seen a few times. This chain uses TRBV19 with TRBJ1-2; D perhaps matches TRBD1 (5 bases). This CDR3 spans 14 amino acids. Trimming cost V 3 bases and J 8 bases, with 16 bases left between them. Per germline, CDR1 LNHDA and CDR2 SQIVND (reference sequence). The CDR3 DNA reads TGTGCCAGTAGTATGGTGGGGGACTCATTGGGCTACACCTTC. This codes for CASSMVGDSLGYTF.

This chain joins TRBV7-9 and TRBJ2-7; 8 bases are a match to TRBD1. CDR1 SEHNR and CDR2 FQNEAQ come from the germline V gene (reference sequence). The trim removed 7 bases at V and 7 bases at J, leaving 15 bases unmatched. CDR3 size: 15 residues. DNA of the CDR3: TGTGCCAGCACCGCCCTTTGGCAGGGGGCGGGTGAGCAGTACTTC. It encodes CASTALWQGAGEQYF. The complete variable domain, with remaining parts taken from reference TRBV7-9 and TRBJ2-7, reads DTGVSQNPRHKITKRGQNVTFRCDPISEHNRLYWYRQTLGQGPEFLTYFQNEAQLEKSRLLSDRFSAERPKGSFSTLEIQRTEQGDSAMYLCASTALWQGAGEQYFGPGTRLTVT.

The count of this clone is one. The CDR3 DNA reads as TGCAGCGTTGGTGGCAGGGGGGGTCAGCCCCAGCATTTT. It yields the protein CSVGGRGGQPQHF. The V call is TRBV29-1, the J call TRBJ1-5; 7 nucleotides align to TRBD1. CDR1 and CDR2 from the germline V gene are SQVTM and ANQGSEA. J was trimmed by 6 bases and V by 4 bases; bases with no gene match: 6. The CDR3 is 13 amino acids. Combining the CDR3 with reference TRBV29-1 and TRBJ1-5 gives the whole variable domain SAVISQKPSRDICQRGTSLTIQCQVDSQVTMMFWYRQQPGQSLTLIATANQGSEATYESGFVIDKFPISRPNLTFSTLTVSNMSPEDSSIYLCSVGGRGGQPQHFGDGTRLSIL.

V and J are TRBV9 and TRBJ2-2; the D gene could be TRBD1 or TRBD2 (7 bases each). V was pared by 3 bases and J by 0 bases, with 30 bases between. The CDR3 runs 22 residues. The germline CDR1 and CDR2 sequences are SGDLS and YYNGEE. The CDR3 nucleotides read TGTGCCAGCAGCGGAATTAATAGACAGGGAGGGACCATCCTAGCGAACACCGGGGAGCTGTTTTTT. Protein: CASSGINRQGGTILANTGELFF.

This sequence joins TRBV2 and TRBJ2-2, with D unresolved. The V gene's germline CDR1 is SNHLY and CDR2 FYNNEI. Trimming stripped 9 bases from V and 9 bases from J, with 11 bases between. This CDR3 region has 11 residues. CDR3 region: CASVDRRELFF. DNA for the CDR3: TGTGCCAGTGTGGATCGTCGGGAGCTGTTTTTT.

V is TRBV3-1 (or the pseudogene TRBV3-2) and J is TRBJ1-2; 8 bases are shared with TRBD1. V lost 2 bases and J lost 10; bases outside the gene matches: 9. Germline V gene data show CDR1 as LGHDT and CDR2 as YNNKEL (reference sequence). The CDR3 is 14 residues long. The chain's CDR3 is CASSQQGATGVYTF. The DNA of the CDR3 is TGTGCCAGCAGCCAACAAGGGGCGACAGGGGTCTACACCTTC.

This chain links TRBV27 with TRBJ2-1; 10 positions agree with TRBD2. The CDR3 contains 17 residues. With 3 bases clipped from V and 4 bases from J, the junction kept 9 bases outside the gene matches. Looked up from germline, CDR1 is MNHEY and CDR2 is SMNVEV (reference sequence). CDR3 coding DNA: TGTGCCAGCAGTTTGGGCCTTACTAGCGGGGTTTACAATGAGCAGTTCTTC. It yields the protein CASSLGLTSGVYNEQFF.

Only one count was recorded for this clone. V gene TRBV14 combines with J gene TRBJ2-7, with 7 bases matching TRBD1. Germline CDR1 SGHDN, CDR2 FVKESK. With V trimmed by 5 bases and J by 3 bases, 4 bases remained unmatched. CDR3 length: 13 amino acids. The CDR3 sequence: CASSGDSLYEQYF. CDR3 in DNA: TGTGCCAGCAGCGGGGACAGCCTCTACGAGCAGTACTTC.